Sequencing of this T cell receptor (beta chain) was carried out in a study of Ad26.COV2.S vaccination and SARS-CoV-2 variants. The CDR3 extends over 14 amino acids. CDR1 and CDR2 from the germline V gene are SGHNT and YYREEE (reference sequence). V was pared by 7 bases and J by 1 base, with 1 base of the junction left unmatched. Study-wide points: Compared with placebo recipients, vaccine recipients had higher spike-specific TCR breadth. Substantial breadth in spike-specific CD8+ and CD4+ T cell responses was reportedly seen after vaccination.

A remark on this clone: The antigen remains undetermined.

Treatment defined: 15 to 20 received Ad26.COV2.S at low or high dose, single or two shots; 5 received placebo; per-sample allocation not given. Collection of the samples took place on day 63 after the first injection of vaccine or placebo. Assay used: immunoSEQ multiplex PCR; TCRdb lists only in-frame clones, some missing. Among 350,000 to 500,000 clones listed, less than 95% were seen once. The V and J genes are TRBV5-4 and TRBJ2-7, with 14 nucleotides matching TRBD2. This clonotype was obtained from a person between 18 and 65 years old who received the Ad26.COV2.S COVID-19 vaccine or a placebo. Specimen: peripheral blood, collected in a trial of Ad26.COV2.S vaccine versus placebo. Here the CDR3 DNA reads TGTGCCAGCGGGACTAGCGGGAGATCCTACGAGCAGTACTTC. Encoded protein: CASGTSGRSYEQYF.